The 22 T cell receptor beta chains in this list originate from one sample, sequenced in a study of identical twins. One entry per CDR3 protein results from TCRdb running MiXCR on the 5' RACE reads. The sample holds 120,000 to 150,000 distinct CDR3 sequences, roughly 3.2% seen once. The sample taken for sequencing was memory T cells sorted from blood. The receptors stem from a man aged 18 to 35 in good health.

This clonotype was counted ten times or more. The rearrangement joins TRBV2 to TRBJ2-5; 9 nucleotides line up with TRBD1. The CDR3 is 15 amino acids. The germline V gene has CDR1 SNHLY and CDR2 FYNNEI. J gave up 1 base and V 4 bases, and 4 bases lay outside the gene matches. This CDR3 reads CASSGGQGRQETQYF. CDR3 bases: TGTGCCAGCAGTGGCGGACAGGGGCGCCAAGAGACCCAGTACTTC. Filled out from reference TRBV2 and TRBJ2-5, the complete variable domain reads EPEVTQTPSHQVTQMGQEVILRCVPISNHLYFYWYRQILGQKVEFLVSFYNNEISEKSEIFDDQFSVERPDGSNFTLKIRSTKLEDSAMYFCASSGGQGRQETQYFGPGTRLLVL.

This clonotype was counted only a few times. This chain uses TRBV12-3 or TRBV12-4 with TRBJ1-1; a possible D gene is TRBD1 (6 bases). V lost 4 bases, J lost 7 bases, and 16 bases lay in between. CDR3 length equals 14 residues. The CDR3: CASSSNLQGLEAFF. As DNA, the CDR3 is TGTGCCAGCAGTTCTAACCTACAGGGACTTGAAGCTTTCTTT.

A few counts support this clonotype. The chain joins TRBV7-3 to TRBJ2-1; D could derive from TRBD1 or TRBD2 (5 bases each). Germline lookup yields CDR1 SGHTA and CDR2 FQGTGA. Trimming removed 5 bases from V and 9 bases from J, with 14 bases in between. CDR3 length: 13 residues. The CDR3, as DNA: TGTGCCAGCAGCCCACCTCCCGGGACTGAGCAGTTCTTC. It specifies CASSPPPGTEQFF. The full variable domain, its missing parts supplied by reference TRBV7-3 and TRBJ2-1, is GAGVSQTPSNKVTEKGKYVELRCDPISGHTALYWYRQSLGQGPEFLIYFQGTGAADDSGLPNDRFFAVRPEGSVSTLKIQRTERGDSAVYLCASSPPPGTEQFFGPGTRLTVL.

Turning to this clonotype: A much larger clone differs from this one at a single base, so this may be a read error. The gene calls are TRBV9 and TRBJ1-1; D unclear. V shed 3 bases and J shed 3 bases, with 12 bases lying between them. This CDR3 region has 14 residues. The germline gives CDR1 SGDLS, CDR2 YYNGEE. The chain's CDR3 is CASSDGVGYTEAFF. The CDR3 bases are TGTGCCAGCAGCGATGGAGTGGGATACACTGAAGCTTTCTTT.

This clonotype was observed at least ten times. This chain uses TRBV24-1 with TRBJ2-1, with 7 positions matching TRBD1. V shed 4 bases and J 6 bases; nucleotides not matched to a gene: 11. Germline V gene data show CDR1 as KGHDR and CDR2 as SFDVKD. CDR3 length equals 16 residues. The CDR3 loop reads CATSDLDRVAGNEQFF. The CDR3, as DNA: TGTGCCACCAGTGACCTCGACAGGGTGGCTGGCAATGAGCAGTTCTTC.

In its sample, this clonotype was seen many times. The gene calls are TRBV15 and TRBJ2-3, with 8 positions matching TRBD2. V shed 1 base and J 3 bases; nucleotides not matched to a gene: 15. CDR1 LNHNV and CDR2 YYDKDF come from the germline V gene (reference sequence). The CDR3 is 19 residues long. The CDR3 sequence is CATSRGGALRLALTDTQYF. In DNA, the CDR3 is TGTGCCACCAGCAGAGGCGGGGCGCTCCGACTAGCGCTAACAGATACGCAGTATTTT.

This clonotype was counted ten times or more. The J gene is TRBJ1-2, the V gene TRBV10-3, with D perhaps TRBD1 (6 bases). Trimming took 1 base from V and 4 from J, leaving 13 bases between them. The germline CDR1 and CDR2 sequences are ENHRY and SYGVKD. The CDR3 has 15 residues. CDR3 coding DNA: TGTGCCATCAGTGAGTTGGTGGGGGCGGCCTATGGCTACACCTTC. Translated: CAISELVGAAYGYTF.

This clonotype was recorded many times. The chain has TRBV14 and TRBJ2-1, with D maybe TRBD2 (6 bases). Germline loops: CDR1 SGHDN, CDR2 FVKESK. This CDR3 contains 16 residues. V lost 4 bases and J lost 0, with 13 bases in between. CDR3 nucleotide sequence: TGTGCCAGCAGCCCGACTAGGGGTCACTCCTACAATGAGCAGTTCTTC. Translating it yields CASSPTRGHSYNEQFF. Complete variable domain (other parts from reference TRBV14 and TRBJ2-1): EAGVTQFPSHSVIEKGQTVTLRCDPISGHDNLYWYRRVMGKEIKFLLHFVKESKQDESGMPNNRFLAERTGGTYSTLKVQPAELEDSGVYFCASSPTRGHSYNEQFFGPGTRLTVL.

The table lists this clonotype with many counts. This chain uses TRBV28 with TRBJ2-5; D perhaps matches TRBD1 (6 bases). The CDR3 length is 13 residues. V lost 7 bases to trimming and J lost 3 bases, with 12 bases between them. Germline V CDR1 and CDR2: MDHEN, SYDVKM. The CDR3 DNA reads TGTGCCAGCATTGACAGGATAAAAGAGACCCAGTACTTC. It codes for CASIDRIKETQYF.

Many counts were recorded for this clonotype. The chain joins TRBV20-1 to TRBJ2-5; 11 bases align to TRBD1. This CDR3 contains 16 residues. The ends lost 1 base at V and 7 bases at J; junction bases unmatched: 11. Per the germline V gene, CDR1 is DFQATT and CDR2 is SNEGSKA (reference sequence). In nucleotides, the CDR3 is TGCAGTGCTAGAGTGGGGGACAGGGGGTTCCGTGGGACCCAGTACTTC. Protein product: CSARVGDRGFRGTQYF.

This clonotype was detected ten times or more. The gene calls are TRBV16 and TRBJ1-1, with D uncertain. V lost 6 bases, J lost 5 bases, and 4 bases lay in between. The CDR3 covers 10 residues. CDR1 is KGHSY, CDR2 FQNENV, per germline. CDR3 DNA: TGTGCCAGCAGTCGGACTGAAGCTTTCTTT. Translation: CASSRTEAFF.

This clonotype was found many times. V gene TRBV20-1 combines with J gene TRBJ2-1; no clear D. The ends were cut back, 6 bases at V and 2 bases at J, with 11 bases in the middle. This CDR3 comprises 13 residues. Germline assignment: CDR1 DFQATT and CDR2 SNEGSKA (reference sequence). Written as DNA, the CDR3 is TGCAGTGCCCGTCTTGGGGCCTACAATGAGCAGTTCTTC. Translation gives CSARLGAYNEQFF.

This clonotype came up many times. This chain joins TRBV6-1 and TRBJ2-7; TRBD2 agrees at 8 bases. Germline CDR1 reads MNHNS; CDR2 reads SASEGT. The CDR3 runs to 13 residues. V shed 6 bases, J shed 6 bases, and the junction held 7 bases outside the gene matches. This CDR3 reads CASSGRARGEQYF. CDR3 sequence (DNA): TGTGCCAGCAGCGGGAGGGCCCGTGGCGAGCAGTACTTC.

This clonotype was observed a handful of times. The chain couples TRBV20-1 to TRBJ2-2; D remains ambiguous. The CDR3 sequence is 10 residues long. V was cut by 7 bases and J by 4 bases, with 4 bases left in between. Germline CDR1 reads DFQATT; CDR2 reads SNEGSKA (reference sequence). The DNA of the CDR3 is TGCAGTGTTTTCACCGGGGAGCTGTTTTTT. Amino acid sequence: CSVFTGELFF.

This clonotype has at least ten counts. The CDR3 protein is CASSQGQVPTDTQYF. The CDR3 region has the DNA TGTGCCAGCAGCCAGGGACAGGTCCCCACAGATACGCAGTATTTT. The genes are TRBV11-2 and TRBJ2-3; 8 bases match TRBD1. Germline V gene sequence: CDR1 SGHAT, CDR2 FQNNGV. V gave up 5 bases and J gave up 2 bases; unmatched junction bases: 6. This CDR3 is built from 15 residues.

This clonotype was observed a single time. This chain joins TRBV12-3 or TRBV12-4 and TRBJ1-5; D remains unclear. Trimming took off 6 bases at V and 5 bases at J, with 11 bases between the two ends. The CDR3 contains 13 residues. The CDR3 DNA is TGTGCCAGCAGCCGCCAGACTTATCAGCCCCAGCATTTT. It yields the protein CASSRQTYQPQHF.

The table lists this clonotype with many counts. The rearrangement uses TRBV11-1 and TRBJ2-1; 14 bases match TRBD2. The CDR3 is 19 residues long. The junction had 19 bases not matched to a gene; V was cut back by 5 bases and J by 10 bases. Germline V gene lookup returns CDR1 SGHAT and CDR2 FQDESV (reference sequence). CDR3: CASSTPGLAGEPVGGEQFF. The CDR3 DNA reads as TGTGCCAGCAGCACACCGGGACTAGCGGGAGAGCCCGTGGGGGGAGAGCAGTTCTTC.

This clonotype was observed many times. The chain recombines TRBV7-2 with TRBJ2-3; 7 bases are shared with TRBD1. The CDR3 extends over 14 amino acids. V gave up 5 bases and J gave up 2 bases; unmatched junction bases: 4. CDR1 and CDR2 (germline): SGHTA, FQGNSA. The CDR3 reads CASSRDRHTDTQYF. CDR3 in DNA: TGTGCCAGCAGCCGGGACAGACACACAGATACGCAGTATTTT.

This clonotype was recorded many times. The J gene is TRBJ2-7, the V gene TRBV7-2; no definite D call. This CDR3 region has 13 residues. V was clipped by 6 bases and J by 3 bases, with 12 bases between them. The germline V gene has CDR1 SGHTA and CDR2 FQGNSA. CDR3 amino acids: CASSARAVYEQYV. The CDR3 coding sequence is TGTGCCAGCAGTGCCCGGGCCGTCTACGAGCAGTACGTC.

The gene calls are TRBV6-5 and TRBJ1-3, with D unresolved. CDR3 length: 11 amino acids. Trimming left V 7 bases short and J 9 bases short, with 10 bases between. In germline, CDR1 is MNHEY, CDR2 SVGAGI. DNA for the CDR3: TGTGCCAGCAAGTCTAGATTCACCATATATTTT. Translated, it gives CASKSRFTIYF.

This clonotype was counted only a few times. V gene TRBV12-3 or TRBV12-4 combines with J gene TRBJ2-1, with 8 nucleotides matching TRBD1. The CDR3 is made up of 15 amino acids. The V segment lost 3 bases and the J segment 6 bases; nucleotides outside the gene matches: 7. Here the CDR3 DNA reads TGTGCCAGCAGTTTTAGCAGGGGGCCTCTCAATGAGCAGTTCTTC. Translating gives CASSFSRGPLNEQFF.

This clonotype was counted at least ten times. The V and J genes are TRBV4-2 and TRBJ2-2, with TRBD1 identical over 9 bases. The CDR3 has 16 amino acids. Trimming took 4 bases from V and 6 from J; bases not matched to a gene: 9. Germline CDR1 is LGHNA and CDR2 is YNFKEQ. The CDR3 region is CASSRDPGQGSGELFF. The DNA for the CDR3 is TGTGCCAGCAGCCGAGACCCGGGACAGGGTTCCGGGGAGCTGTTTTTT.